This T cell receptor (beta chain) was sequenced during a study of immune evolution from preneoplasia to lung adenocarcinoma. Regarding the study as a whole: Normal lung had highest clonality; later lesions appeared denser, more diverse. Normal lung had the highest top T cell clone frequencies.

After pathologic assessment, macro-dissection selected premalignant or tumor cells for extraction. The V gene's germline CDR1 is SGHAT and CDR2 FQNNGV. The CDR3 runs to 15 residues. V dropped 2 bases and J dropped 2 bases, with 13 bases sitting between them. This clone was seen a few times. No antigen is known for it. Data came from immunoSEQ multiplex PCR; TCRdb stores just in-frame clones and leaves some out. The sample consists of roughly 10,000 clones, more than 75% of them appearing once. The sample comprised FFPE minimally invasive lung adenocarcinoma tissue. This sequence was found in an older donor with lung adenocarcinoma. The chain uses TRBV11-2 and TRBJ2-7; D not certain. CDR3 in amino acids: CASSLSDGTTYEQYF. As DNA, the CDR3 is TGTGCCAGCAGCTTAAGTGACGGTACAACCTACGAGCAGTACTTC. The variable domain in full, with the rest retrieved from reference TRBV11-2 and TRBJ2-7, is EAGVAQSPRYKIIEKRQSVAFWCNPISGHATLYWYQQILGQGPKLLIQFQNNGVVDDSQLPKDRFSAERLKGVDSTLKIQPAKLEDSAVYLCASSLSDGTTYEQYFGPGTRLTVT.